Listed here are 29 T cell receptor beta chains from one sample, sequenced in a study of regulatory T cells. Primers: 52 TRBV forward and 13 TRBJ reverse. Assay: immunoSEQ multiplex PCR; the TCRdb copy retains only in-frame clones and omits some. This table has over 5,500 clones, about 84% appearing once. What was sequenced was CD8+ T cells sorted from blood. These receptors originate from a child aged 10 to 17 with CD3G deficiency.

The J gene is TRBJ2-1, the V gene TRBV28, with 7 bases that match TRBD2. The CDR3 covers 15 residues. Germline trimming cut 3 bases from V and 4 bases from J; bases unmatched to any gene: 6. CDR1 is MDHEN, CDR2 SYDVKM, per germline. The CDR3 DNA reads TGTGCCAGCAGTTTGGGCGGGGGTGTTTACAATGAGCAGTTCTTC. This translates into CASSLGGGVYNEQFF.

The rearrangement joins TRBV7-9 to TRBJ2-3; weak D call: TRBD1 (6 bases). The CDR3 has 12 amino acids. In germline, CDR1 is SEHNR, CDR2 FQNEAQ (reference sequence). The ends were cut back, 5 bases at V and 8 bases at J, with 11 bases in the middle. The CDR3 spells CASSQGQRTQYF. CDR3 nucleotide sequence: TGTGCCAGCAGCCAAGGACAGCGTACGCAGTATTTT.

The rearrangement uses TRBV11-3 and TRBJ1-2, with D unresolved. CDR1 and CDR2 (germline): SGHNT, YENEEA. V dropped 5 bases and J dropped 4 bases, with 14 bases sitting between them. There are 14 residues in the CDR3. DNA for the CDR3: TGTGCCAGCAGCGAGCACGGAAAGACCTATGGCTACACCTTC. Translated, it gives CASSEHGKTYGYTF.

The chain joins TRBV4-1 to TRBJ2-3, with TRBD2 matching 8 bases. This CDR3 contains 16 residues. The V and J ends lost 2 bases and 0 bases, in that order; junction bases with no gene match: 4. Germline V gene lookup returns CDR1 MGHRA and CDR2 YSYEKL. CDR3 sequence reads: CASSQWASGSTDTQYF. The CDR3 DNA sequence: TGCGCCAGCAGCCAATGGGCTAGCGGGAGCACAGATACGCAGTATTTT.

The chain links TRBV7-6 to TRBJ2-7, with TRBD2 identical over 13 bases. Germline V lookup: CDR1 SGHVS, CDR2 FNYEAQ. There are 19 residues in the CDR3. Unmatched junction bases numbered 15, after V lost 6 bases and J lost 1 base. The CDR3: CASREVGGGLAGVSYEQYF. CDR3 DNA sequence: TGTGCCAGCAGGGAGGTCGGCGGAGGACTAGCGGGGGTTTCCTACGAGCAGTACTTC.

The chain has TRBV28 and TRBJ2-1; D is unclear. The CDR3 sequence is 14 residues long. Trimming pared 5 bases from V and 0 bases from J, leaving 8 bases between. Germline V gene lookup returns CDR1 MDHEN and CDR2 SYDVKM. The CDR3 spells CASSLPSSYNEQFF. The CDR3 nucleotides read TGTGCCAGCAGTCTACCGAGCTCCTACAATGAGCAGTTCTTC.

CDR3 nucleotides: TGTGCCAGCGGCCTCGACCGGAGCAATCAGCCCCAGCATTTT. Translation: CASGLDRSNQPQHF. The rearrangement uses TRBV28 and TRBJ1-5; D is undetermined. CDR3 length: 14 amino acids. CDR1 is MDHEN and CDR2 is SYDVKM in the germline V gene. The germline V and J ends were trimmed by 8 bases and 1 base, with 12 bases remaining between them.

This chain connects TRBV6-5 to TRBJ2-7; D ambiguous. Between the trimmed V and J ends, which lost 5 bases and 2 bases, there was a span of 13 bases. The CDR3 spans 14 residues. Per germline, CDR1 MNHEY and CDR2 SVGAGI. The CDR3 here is CASSEVPGPYEQYF. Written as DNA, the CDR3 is TGTGCCAGCAGTGAAGTTCCCGGACCCTACGAGCAGTACTTC.

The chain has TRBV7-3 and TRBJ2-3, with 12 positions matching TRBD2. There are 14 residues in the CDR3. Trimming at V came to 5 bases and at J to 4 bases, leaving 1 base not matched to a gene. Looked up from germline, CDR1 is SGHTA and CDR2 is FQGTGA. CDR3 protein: CASSLAGGADTQYF. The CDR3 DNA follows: TGTGCCAGCAGCCTAGCGGGAGGGGCAGATACGCAGTATTTT.

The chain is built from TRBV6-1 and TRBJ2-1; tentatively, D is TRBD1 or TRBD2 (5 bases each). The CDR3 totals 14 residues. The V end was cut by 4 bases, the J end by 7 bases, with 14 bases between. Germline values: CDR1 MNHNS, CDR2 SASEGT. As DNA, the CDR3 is TGTGCCAGCAGTGCGGGGACGTTACGGAATGAGCAGTTCTTC. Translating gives CASSAGTLRNEQFF.

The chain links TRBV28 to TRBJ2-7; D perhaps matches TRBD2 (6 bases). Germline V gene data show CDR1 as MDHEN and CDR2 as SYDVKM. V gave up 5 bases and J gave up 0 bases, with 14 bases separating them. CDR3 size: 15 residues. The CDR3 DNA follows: TGTGCCAGCAGTGAGAGCGGGTACCGCTCCTACGAGCAGTACTTC. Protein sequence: CASSESGYRSYEQYF.

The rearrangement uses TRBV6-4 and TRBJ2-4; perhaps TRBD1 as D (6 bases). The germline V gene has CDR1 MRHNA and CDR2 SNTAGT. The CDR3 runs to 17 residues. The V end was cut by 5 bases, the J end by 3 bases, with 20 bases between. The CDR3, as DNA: TGTGCCAGCAGTACCACTTACAGGGTTTGGGACAAAAACATTCAGTACTTC. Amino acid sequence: CASSTTYRVWDKNIQYF.

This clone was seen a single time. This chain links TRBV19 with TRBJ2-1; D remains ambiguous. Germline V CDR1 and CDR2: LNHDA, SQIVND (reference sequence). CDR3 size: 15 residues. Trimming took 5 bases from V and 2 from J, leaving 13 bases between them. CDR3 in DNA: TGTGCCAGTAGTCAGACCCCCGCCCCCTACAATGAGCAGTTCTTC. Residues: CASSQTPAPYNEQFF.

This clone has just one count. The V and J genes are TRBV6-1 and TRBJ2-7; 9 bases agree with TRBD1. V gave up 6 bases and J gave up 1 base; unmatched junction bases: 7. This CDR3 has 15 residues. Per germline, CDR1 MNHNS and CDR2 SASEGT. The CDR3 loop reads CASSMTGTGSYEQYF. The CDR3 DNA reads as TGTGCCAGCAGCATGACCGGGACAGGGTCCTACGAGCAGTACTTC.

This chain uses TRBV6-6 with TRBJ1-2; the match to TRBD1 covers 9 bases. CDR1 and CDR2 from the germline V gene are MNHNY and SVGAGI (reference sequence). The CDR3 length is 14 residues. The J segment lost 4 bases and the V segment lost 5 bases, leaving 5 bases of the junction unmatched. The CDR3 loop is CASSLGDRAYGYTF. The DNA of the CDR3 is TGTGCCAGCAGTCTAGGGGACAGGGCCTATGGCTACACCTTC.

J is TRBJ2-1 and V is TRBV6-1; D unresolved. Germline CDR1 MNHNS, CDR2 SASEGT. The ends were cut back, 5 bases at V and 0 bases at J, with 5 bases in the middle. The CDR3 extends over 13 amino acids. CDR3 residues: CASSPSSYNEQFF. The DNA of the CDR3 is TGTGCCAGCAGTCCGAGCTCCTACAATGAGCAGTTCTTC.

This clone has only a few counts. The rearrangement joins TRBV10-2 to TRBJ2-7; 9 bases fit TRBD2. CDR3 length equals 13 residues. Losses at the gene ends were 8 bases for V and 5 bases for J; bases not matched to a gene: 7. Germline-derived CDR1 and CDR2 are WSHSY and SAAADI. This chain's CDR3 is CASSTSGYDEQYF. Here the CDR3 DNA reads TGCGCCAGCTCTACTAGCGGGTACGACGAGCAGTACTTC.

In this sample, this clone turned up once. The CDR3 reads CASTWTGAGEQYF. The CDR3 DNA reads TGTGCCAGCACTTGGACGGGGGCGGGTGAGCAGTACTTC. The rearrangement uses TRBV6-1 and TRBJ2-7, with D perhaps being TRBD1 or TRBD2 (6 bases each). This CDR3 has 13 residues. Germline loops: CDR1 MNHNS, CDR2 SASEGT. Trimming cost V 7 bases and J 7 bases, with 17 bases left between them.

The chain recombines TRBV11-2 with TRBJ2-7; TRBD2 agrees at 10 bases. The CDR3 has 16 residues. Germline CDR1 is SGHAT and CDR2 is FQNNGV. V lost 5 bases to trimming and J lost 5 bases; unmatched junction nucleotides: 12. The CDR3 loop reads CASSRRGASGSHEQYF. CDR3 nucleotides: TGTGCCAGCAGCCGGCGAGGGGCTAGCGGGAGCCACGAGCAGTACTTC. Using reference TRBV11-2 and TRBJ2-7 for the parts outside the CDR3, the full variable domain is EAGVAQSPRYKIIEKRQSVAFWCNPISGHATLYWYQQILGQGPKLLIQFQNNGVVDDSQLPKDRFSAERLKGVDSTLKIQPAKLEDSAVYLCASSRRGASGSHEQYFGPGTRLTVT.

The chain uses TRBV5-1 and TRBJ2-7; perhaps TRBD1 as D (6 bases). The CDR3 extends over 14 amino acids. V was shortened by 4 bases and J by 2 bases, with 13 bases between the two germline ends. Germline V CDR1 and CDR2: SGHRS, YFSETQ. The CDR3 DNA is TGCGCCAGCAGCGTGGGGACATCTGCCTACGAGCAGTACTTC. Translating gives CASSVGTSAYEQYF.

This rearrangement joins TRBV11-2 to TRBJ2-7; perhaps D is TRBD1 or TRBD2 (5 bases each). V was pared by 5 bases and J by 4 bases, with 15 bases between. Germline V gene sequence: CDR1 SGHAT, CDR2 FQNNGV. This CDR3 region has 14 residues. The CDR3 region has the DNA TGTGCCAGCAGCGAAACCCGGGACGGGTACGAGCAGTACTTC. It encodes CASSETRDGYEQYF.

The CDR3 is CASSKGIAQGAATDTQYF. The CDR3 DNA reads TGTGCCAGCAGCAAAGGTATAGCGCAGGGGGCTGCGACAGATACGCAGTATTTT. J is TRBJ2-3 and V is TRBV21-1; TRBD1, the D gene given by the table, was not confirmed from the DNA. TRBV21-1 is flagged as a pseudogene. CDR3 length: 18 residues.

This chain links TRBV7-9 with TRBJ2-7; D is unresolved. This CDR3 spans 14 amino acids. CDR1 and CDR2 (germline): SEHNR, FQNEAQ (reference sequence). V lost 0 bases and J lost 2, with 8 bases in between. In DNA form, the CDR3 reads TGTGCCAGCAGCTTAGCCGGCCTCCCCTACGAGCAGTACTTC. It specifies CASSLAGLPYEQYF.

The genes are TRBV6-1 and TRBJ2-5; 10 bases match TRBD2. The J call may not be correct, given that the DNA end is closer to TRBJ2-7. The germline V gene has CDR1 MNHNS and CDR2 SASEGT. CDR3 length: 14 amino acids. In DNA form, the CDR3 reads TGTGCCAGCAGCCTAGCGGGAGCAAACTACGAGCAGTACTTC. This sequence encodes CASSLAGANYEQYF.

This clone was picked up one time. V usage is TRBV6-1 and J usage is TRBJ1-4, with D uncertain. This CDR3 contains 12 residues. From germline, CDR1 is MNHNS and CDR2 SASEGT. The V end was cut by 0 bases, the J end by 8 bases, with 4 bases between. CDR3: CASSEAPEKLFF. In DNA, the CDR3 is TGTGCCAGCAGTGAAGCGCCGGAAAAACTGTTTTTT.

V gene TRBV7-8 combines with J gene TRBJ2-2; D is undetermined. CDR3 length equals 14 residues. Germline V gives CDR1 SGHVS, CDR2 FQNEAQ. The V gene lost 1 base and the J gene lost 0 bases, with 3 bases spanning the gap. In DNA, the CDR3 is TGTGCCAGCAGCTTAGGCGCGAACACCGGGGAGCTGTTTTTT. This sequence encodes CASSLGANTGELFF.

The CDR3 region has the DNA TGTGCCAGCAGTCATAGACAGGGACGCACAGATACGCAGTATTTT. Translation: CASSHRQGRTDTQYF. This chain connects TRBV28 to TRBJ2-3; 7 nucleotides agree with TRBD1. The CDR3 length is 15 residues. The junction had 6 bases not matched to a gene; V was cut back by 5 bases and J by 1 base. Germline V lookup: CDR1 MDHEN, CDR2 SYDVKM.

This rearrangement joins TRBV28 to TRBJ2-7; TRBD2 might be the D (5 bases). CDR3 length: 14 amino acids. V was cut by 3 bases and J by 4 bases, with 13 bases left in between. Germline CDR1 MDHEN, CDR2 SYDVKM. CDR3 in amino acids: CASSFGVVGYEQYF. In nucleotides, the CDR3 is TGTGCCAGCAGTTTCGGGGTGGTGGGGTACGAGCAGTACTTC. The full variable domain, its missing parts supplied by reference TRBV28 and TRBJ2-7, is DVKVTQSSRYLVKRTGEKVFLECVQDMDHENMFWYRQDPGLGLRLIYFSYDVKMKEKGDIPEGYSVSREKKERFSLILESASTNQTSMYLCASSFGVVGYEQYFGPGTRLTVT.

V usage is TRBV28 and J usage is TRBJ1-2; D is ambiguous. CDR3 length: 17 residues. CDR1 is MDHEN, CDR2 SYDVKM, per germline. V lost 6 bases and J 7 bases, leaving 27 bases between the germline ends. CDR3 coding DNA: TGTGCCAGCAGATCCCCCCGCCGGGCCTCCCTTAAAGCTGGCTACACCTTC. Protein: CASRSPRRASLKAGYTF.